This TCR beta chain was observed in a study of shared clonotypes between healthy human individuals (dated by TCRdb to 2018 to 2021). In terms of the full investigation: A few men and a couple of women, aged 18 to 49 years, made up the cohort. For each donor, three plates each were used for CD4 naive and CD4 memory, two plates were used for CD8 naive, and one plate was used for CD8 memory. To estimate repertoire size and how much clonotype sharing occurs between individuals, the study deeply sequenced the blood TCR repertoires of roughly 5 healthy adults. Libraries were prepared and TCR repertoires were sequenced by different laboratories using diverse techniques, in order to increase sequencing depth and limit assay-specific biases. Each donor's leukapheresis produced roughly between roughly 0.85 and 9.5 billion PBMCs.

Paper-wide results and their limitations: About 4.5% of naive CD4, 3.5% of naive CD8, approximately 2% of memory CD4, and about 0.4% of memory CD8 clonotypes were shared across several donors. Sampling was limited to blood, and TCR repertoires in tissue likely differ from TCR repertoires in blood. Clonotypes shared by all four sorted-subset donors showed higher generation probabilities than non-shared clonotypes. Larger estimated clonotype richness was generally found for naive subsets than for memory subsets. Pairwise subsampling indicated that sequencing depth was expected to affect the degree of clonotype sharing among donors. Rarefaction of sorted-subset datasets indicated incomplete sequencing despite the large sequencing depth. The small number of donors limited the genetic and exposure-history diversity represented.

With respect to this clone: Its target antigen remains unknown. Nothing much larger sits one base from this clone, and base qualities are not available.

Healthy HIV-negative adults with no recently reported acute infections or vaccinations were included as donors. All donors were Caucasian adults living in Nashville, Tennessee, USA. CD4+ T cells were enriched by magnetic negative selection; naive cells were then positively selected on CD45RA, and the negative fraction formed the memory subset. Blood was collected by leukapheresis, and PBMCs were isolated by Ficoll-Histopaque density gradient centrifugation and then cryopreserved in liquid nitrogen vapor phase. Analytical flow cytometry was used to check the purity and quantity of every magnetically sorted T cell population. Genomic DNA was isolated from each sorted fraction and quantified by UV absorbance on a Nanodrop 2000c. Using the deep immunoSEQ assay, TCR CDR3 regions were amplified from genomic DNA by multiplex PCR. Genomic DNA extracted from each cell subset was distributed evenly over all wells of several immunoSEQ 96-well plates, and each plate served as one replicate. For sorted subsets, 150 to 200 ng genomic DNA, equal to about 30,000 T cell genomes, was loaded into each replicate PCR. Purified libraries were measured with a Qubit 3.0 fluorometer, size-checked on a Bioanalyzer 2100, and measured again with the KAPA Library Quantification kit. Every immunoSEQ 96-well plate was sequenced on a separate single-read 150-cycle Illumina NextSeq 550 flow cell. The original methods were these. Because the immunoSEQ output included only junctional sequences and no quality scores, the filtering could not be the same as the filtering used for full-length reads. Sequences were annotated with PyIR, a Python wrapper for IgBLAST v1.9, using IMGT germline references to assign V/J genes and CDR3. Reads with weak V/J assignments (E-value above 1e-6), missing CDR3, stop codons, out-of-frame junctions, or ambiguous translated residues were removed. A V3J clonotype was defined by an identical inferred V gene, J gene, and CDR3 amino acid sequence. To compute the percentage overlap between repertoires, the number of shared unique clonotypes was divided by the size of the smaller repertoire. Three approaches were used to assess repertoire richness: RTK rarefaction, the Chao1 estimator, and Recon v2.1 estimates of unobserved clonotypes. For all TCRbeta clonotypes obtained by the gDNA method from a few donors, generation probabilities were computed with OLGA. TCRdb took over this immuneACCESS table, retaining in-frame rearrangements with V and J assigned. Such tables are incomplete; in checked studies, under half of the missing clones stem from an unresolved V gene, and the remainder is unexplained. V, J and clone size are taken as reported in that table, and D and trimming were inferred from the DNA itself. The sample profile shows approximately 1,500,000 clones; approximately 98% of them were found once. Together, the top ten hold around 0.47% of the sample.

The receptor comes from a man aged 25 to 40 in good health. The sample was naive CD4+ T cells sorted from blood. The cell subset or site label of this sample denotes: CD45RA+ positively selected.

The CDR3 region: CASSLAGGTPLYEQYF. The DNA sequence is as follows: TGCGCCAGCAGCTTGGCCGGGGGGACACCCCTCTACGAGCAGTACTTC. The sequence is built from TRBV5-1 and TRBJ2-7, and perhaps TRBD2 as D gene, on 7 matching bases. CDR1 is given as SGHRS and CDR2 as YFSETQ, both from the germline V gene. Trimming takes 0 bases from V and 3 bases from J, and the germline ends sit 16 bases apart. Measured from the cysteine to the phenylalanine, the CDR3 is 16 residues long. Only the CDR3 DNA stays, 48 bases, in frame from base 1.